This T cell receptor beta chain was obtained from a study of T-cell memory formation after mild COVID-19. Study information: Largely donor-specific TCR clusters were found.

Study-wide results and limits: Clones that contracted clustered mainly in CM and EM if CD4+ and in EMRA if CD8+. Among clones contracting day 15 to 85, CD4/CD8 was balanced, whereas later expanders leaned CD4+. The authors did not confirm SARS-CoV-2 specificity of second-wave clones peaking day 37.

Comments on this clonotype: The antigen remains unidentified.

In TCRdb, the 5' RACE reads were re-called with MiXCR into one record per CDR3 protein. The sample contains a few hundred thousand distinct CDR3 sequences, under 20% of which appear only once. The sequence came from a young man who had mild COVID-19 (a few samples of this study predate the infection). Cell type and time point are not known. Sequencing was done on a sample of PBMCs or a T cell subset sorted from them (not recorded which).

The CDR3 DNA reads TGTGCCAGCAGTTCCTTCGGGGGGCTGTATGAAAAACTGTTTTTT. Protein: CASSSFGGLYEKLFF. This sequence joins TRBV12-3 or TRBV12-4 and TRBJ1-4, with a tentative D call TRBD1 (6 bases). The CDR3 runs to 15 residues. The V gene lost 4 bases and the J gene lost 6 bases, with 15 bases spanning the gap.